This entry lists 23 T cell receptor beta chains sequenced from one sample in a study of blood T cell repertoires in COVID-19. Data came from immunoSEQ multiplex PCR; TCRdb stores just in-frame clones and leaves some out. The table includes about 350,000 clones, approximately 91% detected once. Input material: PBMCs or T cells enriched from blood (not recorded which). These receptor sequences come from a woman aged 30 to 39 who had been exposed to COVID-19.

This clone was recorded only once. The rearrangement uses TRBV7-3 and TRBJ2-1; no reliable D call. CDR1 SGHTA and CDR2 FQGTGA come from the germline V gene. Trimming pared 2 bases from V and 2 bases from J, leaving 16 bases between. CDR3 length equals 17 residues. CDR3 amino acids: CASSLAGGRTAYNEQFF. CDR3 sequence (DNA): TGTGCCAGCAGCTTAGCCGGTGGGCGTACCGCCTACAATGAGCAGTTCTTC.

This clone occurred once. This chain joins TRBV28 and TRBJ1-2; D not resolved. The CDR3 spans 13 residues. Looked up from germline, CDR1 is MDHEN and CDR2 is SYDVKM. V was clipped by 3 bases and J by 4 bases, with 9 bases between them. This CDR3 reads CASSLEQSYGYTF. DNA for the CDR3: TGTGCCAGCAGTTTGGAACAGTCCTATGGCTACACCTTC.

The rearrangement joins TRBV6-5 to TRBJ2-3, with 8 bases lining up with TRBD2. V shed 5 bases and J 3 bases; nucleotides not matched to a gene: 4. The CDR3 covers 14 residues. The germline gives CDR1 MNHEY, CDR2 SVGAGI. The CDR3 nucleotides read TGTGCCAGCAGTAGAGCGGGAGCTACAGATACGCAGTATTTT. Translation gives CASSRAGATDTQYF.

This sequence joins TRBV5-1 and TRBJ1-2; no reliable D call. CDR1 SGHRS and CDR2 YFSETQ come from the germline V gene. V lost 0 bases and J lost 5, with 11 bases in between. The CDR3 covers 14 residues. CDR3 sequence reads: CASSLVGGEYGYTF. In nucleotides, the CDR3 is TGCGCCAGCAGCTTGGTCGGTGGAGAGTATGGCTACACCTTC.

The V and J genes are TRBV7-9 and TRBJ2-1, with TRBD2 matching 12 bases. Germline CDR1 reads SEHNR; CDR2 reads FQNEAQ (reference sequence). CDR3 length: 15 residues. The ends lost 8 bases at V and 8 bases at J; junction bases unmatched: 10. CDR3 loop: CASRHEGLAGDEQFF. CDR3 sequence (DNA): TGTGCCAGCCGGCATGAGGGACTAGCGGGTGATGAGCAGTTCTTC.

The chain has TRBV27 and TRBJ1-1; D is uncertain. Trimming cost V 8 bases and J 0 bases, with 10 bases left between them. Germline CDR1 and CDR2: MNHEY and SMNVEV (reference sequence). CDR3 length equals 13 residues. The DNA of the CDR3 is TGTGCCAGCTCCACAACAGTGAACACTGAAGCTTTCTTT. It encodes CASSTTVNTEAFF.

The chain links TRBV15 to TRBJ2-7; D possibly corresponds to TRBD1 (5 bases). The CDR3 loop spans 15 amino acids. Germline V gene data show CDR1 as LNHNV and CDR2 as YYDKDF (reference sequence). V was clipped by 5 bases and J by 2 bases, with 16 bases between them. The CDR3 sequence: CATSRELETAYEQYF. Written as DNA, the CDR3 is TGTGCCACCAGCCGTGAATTGGAGACAGCCTACGAGCAGTACTTC. Combining the CDR3 with reference TRBV15 and TRBJ2-7 gives the whole variable domain DAMVIQNPRYQVTQFGKPVTLSCSQTLNHNVMYWYQQKSSQAPKLLFHYYDKDFNNEADTPDNFQSRRPNTSFCFLDIRSPGLGDTAMYLCATSRELETAYEQYFGPGTRLTVT.

V is TRBV9 and J is TRBJ2-1; D not resolved. Germline V gene sequence: CDR1 SGDLS, CDR2 YYNGEE. Trimming pared 4 bases from V and 9 bases from J, leaving 20 bases between. This CDR3 region has 15 residues. The CDR3 DNA follows: TGTGCCAGCAGCCCCCGGCAGACACCTCCAGGTGAGCAGTTCTTC. It specifies CASSPRQTPPGEQFF.

The rearrangement joins TRBV10-3 to TRBJ2-7, with 8 bases matching TRBD1. Per germline, CDR1 ENHRY and CDR2 SYGVKD. Trimming removed 6 bases from V and 4 bases from J; junction bases left unmatched: 8. This CDR3 region has 14 residues. The CDR3 DNA is TGTGCCATCAGACAGACAGGGGTCGCGTACGAGCAGTACTTC. Translating gives CAIRQTGVAYEQYF.

The chain uses TRBV29-1 and TRBJ1-2; TRBD1 is a possible D gene (6 bases). V lost 6 bases and J lost 0, with 14 bases in between. CDR3 size: 14 residues. Germline assignment: CDR1 SQVTM and CDR2 ANQGSEA. CDR3 in amino acids: CSVASGVSNYGYTF. The CDR3 DNA follows: TGCAGCGTCGCGTCAGGGGTCTCTAACTATGGCTACACCTTC.

J is TRBJ1-1 and V is TRBV6-5; TRBD1 agrees at 8 bases. This CDR3 is 14 amino acids long. J lost 2 bases, V lost 6 bases, and 5 bases had no gene match. The germline V gene encodes CDR1 MNHEY and CDR2 SVGAGI. CDR3 sequence (DNA): TGTGCCAGCAGCCACAGGGGGGGTAACACTGAAGCTTTCTTT. Translating it yields CASSHRGGNTEAFF.

This chain uses TRBV6-5 with TRBJ1-5; TRBD1 agrees at 8 bases. CDR1 is MNHEY and CDR2 is SVGAGI in the germline V gene. The CDR3 spans 15 residues. The V gene end was trimmed by 2 bases and the J gene end by 9 bases; junction bases not matched to a gene: 9. The CDR3 sequence is CASSYAGTGTSPQHF. CDR3 DNA sequence: TGTGCCAGCAGTTACGCCGGGACAGGCACGTCGCCCCAGCATTTT.

This chain connects TRBV18 to TRBJ2-5; no clear D gene. The germline gives CDR1 KGHSH, CDR2 LQKENI. V lost 0 bases to trimming and J lost 5 bases, with 10 bases between them. CDR3 length: 14 amino acids. The CDR3 bases are TGTGCCAGCTCACCACCCGGAATGAGGGAGACCCAGTACTTC. Protein: CASSPPGMRETQYF.

The chain links TRBV30 to TRBJ2-7; 9 positions agree with TRBD1. The length of the CDR3 is 14 residues. V was clipped by 5 bases and J by 2 bases; unmatched bases: 7. Germline loops: CDR1 GTSNPN, CDR2 SVGIG (reference sequence). CDR3 DNA: TGTGCCTGGGATCCGGGACAGGGACCCTACGAGCAGTACTTC. Its protein product is CAWDPGQGPYEQYF.

The J gene is TRBJ1-6, the V gene TRBV7-9, with unresolved D. Germline V gene sequence: CDR1 SEHNR, CDR2 FQNEAQ (reference sequence). The CDR3 spans 16 residues. V dropped 4 bases and J dropped 8 bases, with 18 bases sitting between them. CDR3 sequence: CASSSIRTVEHSPLHF. The CDR3 DNA sequence: TGTGCCAGCAGCTCGATCAGGACTGTCGAACATTCACCCCTCCACTTT.

This clone was seen a single time. This chain uses TRBV27 with TRBJ2-1; tentatively, D is TRBD2 (7 bases). This CDR3 has 15 amino acids. The V end was cut by 3 bases, the J end by 4 bases, with 13 bases between. Germline V gene sequence: CDR1 MNHEY, CDR2 SMNVEV (reference sequence). CDR3: CASSLGASGYNEQFF. For the CDR3, the DNA is TGTGCCAGCAGTTTGGGGGCTAGCGGTTACAATGAGCAGTTCTTC.

The chain employs TRBV28 and TRBJ2-7, with a weak D call TRBD1 (5 bases). CDR3 length equals 13 residues. V shed 7 bases and J shed 5 bases, with 15 bases lying between them. Germline CDR1 MDHEN, CDR2 SYDVKM. The CDR3 DNA follows: TGTGCCAGCACCGGCAGGGCGGCCCACGAGCAGTACTTC. It encodes CASTGRAAHEQYF.

The chain joins TRBV4-1 to TRBJ2-7, with D perhaps TRBD2 (7 bases). The CDR3 loop spans 15 amino acids. Germline CDR1 and CDR2: MGHRA and YSYEKL. V lost 3 bases and J 2 bases, leaving 14 bases between the germline ends. CDR3 nucleotides: TGCGCCAGCAGCCATCACGGGGGGCTAGCCTACGAGCAGTACTTC. Translation gives CASSHHGGLAYEQYF.

This clone showed up just a few times. V and J are TRBV19 and TRBJ2-2; 7 positions agree with TRBD2. The CDR3 has 15 amino acids. The V gene end was trimmed by 3 bases and the J gene end by 7 bases; junction bases not matched to a gene: 8. Germline CDR1 and CDR2: LNHDA and SQIVND (reference sequence). CDR3 amino acids: CASSIWTSLIGELFF. The CDR3 bases are TGTGCCAGTAGTATTTGGACTAGTCTGATCGGGGAGCTGTTTTTT. Based on the CDR3 plus reference TRBV19 and TRBJ2-2, the full variable domain is DGGITQSPKYLFRKEGQNVTLSCEQNLNHDAMYWYRQDPGQGLRLIYYSQIVNDFQKGDIAEGYSVSREKKESFPLTVTSAQKNPTAFYLCASSIWTSLIGELFFGEGSRLTVL.

V gene TRBV2 combines with J gene TRBJ2-2; perhaps TRBD1 as D (6 bases). CDR1 SNHLY and CDR2 FYNNEI come from the germline V gene. The CDR3 has 16 residues. The V end lost 3 bases, the J end lost 0 bases, and 11 bases lay between the germline ends. The CDR3 nucleotides are TGTGCCAGCAGTGATCAGGGGATAACGAACACCGGGGAGCTGTTTTTT. Residues: CASSDQGITNTGELFF.

The chain carries TRBV7-6 and TRBJ2-2; D is perhaps TRBD2 (5 bases). V shed 0 bases and J shed 4 bases, with 12 bases lying between them. There are 16 residues in the CDR3. Germline V CDR1 and CDR2: SGHVS, FNYEAQ. The CDR3 region is CASSLALGRSTGELFF. CDR3 DNA sequence: TGTGCCAGCAGCTTAGCACTAGGGCGGAGCACCGGGGAGCTGTTTTTT.

CDR3 residues: CASKSAGELFF. CDR3 sequence (DNA): TGTGCCAGCAAAAGCGCCGGGGAGCTGTTTTTT. J is TRBJ2-2 and V is TRBV6-5; no firm D call. The germline V and J ends were trimmed by 7 bases and 6 bases, with 6 bases remaining between them. This CDR3 has 11 amino acids. Per germline, CDR1 MNHEY and CDR2 SVGAGI.

The chain is built from TRBV18 and TRBJ2-1; the D gene is possibly TRBD2 (6 bases). V was cut by 3 bases and J by 9 bases, with 12 bases left in between. CDR3 length equals 13 residues. Germline CDR1 is KGHSH and CDR2 is LQKENI. The CDR3 spells CASSPRDGGEQFF. The CDR3 nucleotides read TGTGCCAGCTCACCTCGTGACGGGGGTGAGCAGTTCTTC.